This T cell receptor beta chain was identified in a study of blood T cell repertoires in COVID-19 (dated by TCRdb to between 2020 and 2021). Describing the broader study: Collaborator samples came from the United States, Italy and Spain and covered acute and convalescent phases of COVID-19. A freely available public database, intended as a resource for researchers studying the immune response to SARS-CoV-2, is where the repertoires were released. Sample metadata almost always included a de-identified subject ID, COVID-19 status, age in years and sex. Samples came from the ongoing ImmuneRACE study (first 160 participants) plus 1,254 subjects from 6 global collaborators. Subjects who had been exposed to COVID-19, were actively infected with it, or had recovered from it provided the deeply sampled blood TCRbeta repertoires that made up the dataset. Where HLA class I and class II types were available, the types were taken from metadata supplied by the sample provider, not from assay-based typing. The material from the prospective study consisted of cDNA or gDNA derived from T cells, B-cell-depleted T cells, or PBMCs. Study-wide conclusions, independent of this receptor: The quantity of clinical and demographic metadata differed by source and by participant and was supplied without curation.

Concerning this clone: Its antigen is still unknown. Base-call qualities are not available, and no considerably larger clone is one nucleotide away.

Whole blood was collected in K2EDTA tubes by collaborating institutions according to the institutions' own protocols. For TCRbeta analysis, collaborators shipped samples as frozen whole blood, isolated PBMCs, or DNA extracted from either of those sample types. According to the germline V gene, CDR1 reads MGHRA and CDR2 reads YSYEKL. The cysteine opens and the phenylalanine closes a CDR3 of 15 amino acids. Just CDR3 DNA is preserved here, 45 bases in frame from base 1. The junction shows trimming of 1 base on V and 4 bases on J, plus 11 bases between the germline ends. TCRbeta CDR3 regions were amplified from genomic DNA using the immunoSEQ Assay, a bias-controlled multiplex PCR. The paper's data handling went like this. Within the assay, amplification of reference gene primers was used to estimate how many nucleated cells each sample contained. To quantify the absolute abundance of each unique TCRbeta CDR3 rearrangement, sequence reads were collapsed and filtered. For each sample, productive Simpson clonality was calculated as the square root of Simpson's diversity index across productive rearrangements. TCRdb carries this immuneACCESS record with in-frame sequences only. Its versions omit some clonotypes, under half of them owing to an unresolved V gene in the studies checked, with the rest unexplained. V and J calls and clone size are copied from that table; D and trimming were computed from the DNA. The sample table shows 30,000 to 40,000 clones, and 85% to 90% are seen once. The leading ten clones occupy approximately 13% of the sample.

This TCR came from a man aged 65-85 years with active COVID-19. The sequence is built from TRBV4-1 and TRBJ2-1, with TRBD1 as a weak D call on 6 bases. Sequencing was done on a sample of peripheral blood. CDR3 protein: CASSQGGGRYNEQFF. The DNA reads TGCGCCAGCAGCCAAGGTGGGGGCAGGTACAATGAGCAGTTCTTC.